The 4 T cell receptor beta chains below come from one sample, sequenced in a study of T cells in Graves' hyperthyroidism and ophthalmopathy. Amplification of TCR beta CDR3 regions was performed using RNA transcripts as template. Primed by the HTBI set, a first-round RT-PCR was run on the TCR CDR3. TCRdb used MiXCR to reprocess the multiplex PCR reads, holding one entry per CDR3 protein. The sample records about 680,000 distinct CDR3 sequences, about 35% being singletons. Specimen: blood. The receptors were gathered from a woman aged 35 to 49 with Graves' hyperthyroidism.

This clonotype was counted at least ten times. V is TRBV20-1 and J is TRBJ1-2, with a weak D call TRBD1 (6 bases). The CDR3 extends over 13 amino acids. CDR1 and CDR2 from the germline V gene are DFQATT and SNEGSKA (reference sequence). The V end was cut by 7 bases, the J end by 4 bases, with 16 bases between. DNA of the CDR3: TGCAGTGGGACCAGGGGCTCTCGCTATGGCTACACCTTC. Protein sequence: CSGTRGSRYGYTF.

The chain uses TRBV11-1 and TRBJ1-1; D is perhaps TRBD1 (6 bases). V shed 4 bases and J shed 3 bases, with 12 bases lying between them. The germline V gene encodes CDR1 SGHAT and CDR2 FQDESV (reference sequence). The CDR3 contains 14 residues. The CDR3 bases are TGTGCCAGCAGCTCGCGATACAGGGACACTGAAGCTTTCTTT. Its translation: CASSSRYRDTEAFF.

The chain is built from TRBV7-2 and TRBJ2-7; D gene uncertain. Germline CDR1 and CDR2: SGHTA and FQGNSA. V shed 1 base and J shed 4 bases, with 8 bases lying between them. This CDR3 region has 13 residues. The CDR3 region has the DNA TGTGCCAGCAGCTTAGACCCGAGGTACGAGCAGTACTTC. It yields the protein CASSLDPRYEQYF.

This clonotype came up a few times. One junction end disagrees with the germline gene, perhaps due to a read error. The V call is TRBV10-3, the J call TRBJ2-2; maybe TRBD2 (5 bases). CDR3 length: 14 amino acids. Germline CDR1 ENHRY, CDR2 SYGVKD. The CDR3 is CASSYTTGTGELFF. CDR3 bases: TGTGCCAGCAGTTATACAACGGGAACCGGGGAGCTGTTTTTT.